Presented here are 4 T cell receptor beta chains from one specimen sequenced in a study of blood T cell repertoires in COVID-19. This table comes from immunoSEQ multiplex PCR, and its TCRdb copy is limited to in-frame clones, with some not included. In the table there are about 140,000 clones, more than 65% of which are singletons. The specimen was peripheral blood. The receptors derive from a woman in her sixties with acute or convalescent COVID-19.

V gene TRBV3-1 (or the pseudogene TRBV3-2) combines with J gene TRBJ1-2; D is unresolved. The CDR3 has 14 residues. Trimming took 1 base from V and 6 from J, leaving 12 bases between them. Germline V gives CDR1 LGHDT, CDR2 YNNKEL (reference sequence). The CDR3 bases are TGTGCCAGCAGCCAAGGGTCGCGCTTTGATGGCTACACCTTC. Translated: CASSQGSRFDGYTF.

Only one count was recorded for this clone. The chain employs TRBV7-8 and TRBJ2-7; D is possibly TRBD2 (6 bases). V lost 4 bases, J lost 6 bases, and 16 bases lay in between. The germline CDR1 and CDR2 sequences are SGHVS and FQNEAQ. The CDR3 is made up of 14 amino acids. This CDR3 is CASSSPGGAPEQYF. CDR3 sequence (DNA): TGTGCCAGCAGCTCTCCTGGCGGGGCCCCCGAGCAGTACTTC. The complete variable domain, with remaining parts taken from reference TRBV7-8 and TRBJ2-7, reads GAGVSQSPRYKVAKRGQDVALRCDPISGHVSLFWYQQALGQGPEFLTYFQNEAQLDKSGLPSDRFFAERPEGSVSTLKIQRTQQEDSAVYLCASSSPGGAPEQYFGPGTRLTVT.

V usage is TRBV7-8 and J usage is TRBJ1-3; D might be TRBD1 (5 bases). The CDR3 runs to 17 residues. The ends were cut back, 2 bases at V and 4 bases at J, with 18 bases in the middle. Germline V gives CDR1 SGHVS, CDR2 FQNEAQ. Here the CDR3 DNA reads TGTGCCAGCAGCTTAAGCTCGGGGTCCGGGGGGGGAAACACCATATATTTT. Encoded protein: CASSLSSGSGGGNTIYF.

The CDR3 DNA is TGTGCCAGCAGCTTAGGGGGCGGCAGGGGCTACGAGCAGTACTTC. It specifies CASSLGGGRGYEQYF. The chain uses TRBV7-9 and TRBJ2-7, with D maybe TRBD1 (6 bases). CDR1 is SEHNR and CDR2 is FQNEAQ in the germline V gene (reference sequence). The CDR3 sequence is 15 residues long. V lost 1 base, J lost 3 bases, and 13 bases lay in between.